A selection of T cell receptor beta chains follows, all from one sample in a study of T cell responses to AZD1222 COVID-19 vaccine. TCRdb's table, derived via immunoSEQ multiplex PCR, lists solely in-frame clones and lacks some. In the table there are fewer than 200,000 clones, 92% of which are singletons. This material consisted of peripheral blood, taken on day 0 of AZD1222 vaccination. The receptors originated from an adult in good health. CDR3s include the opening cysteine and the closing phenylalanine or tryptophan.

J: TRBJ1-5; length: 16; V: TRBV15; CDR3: CATSRGDRAGAQPQHF
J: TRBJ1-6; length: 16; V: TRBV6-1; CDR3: CASSGDGSSYNSPLHF
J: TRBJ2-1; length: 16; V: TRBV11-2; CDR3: CASSLGSLAGYNEQFF
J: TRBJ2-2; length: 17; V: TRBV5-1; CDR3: CASSLGLAGVNTGELFF
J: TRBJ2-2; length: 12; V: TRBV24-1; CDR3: CATSKPSGELFF
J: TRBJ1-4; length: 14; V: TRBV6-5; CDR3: CASRNRGQTEKLFF
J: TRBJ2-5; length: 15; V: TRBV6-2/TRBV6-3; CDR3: CASSYYRTSRETQYF
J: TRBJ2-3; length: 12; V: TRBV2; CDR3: CASRILTDTQYF
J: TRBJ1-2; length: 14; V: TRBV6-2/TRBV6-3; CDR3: CASSYSGQFYGYTF
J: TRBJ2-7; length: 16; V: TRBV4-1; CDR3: CASSQPRDRGTYEQYF
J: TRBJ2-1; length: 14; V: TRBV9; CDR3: CASSVGGGANEQFF
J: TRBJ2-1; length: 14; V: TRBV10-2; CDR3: CASSESYTSNEQFF
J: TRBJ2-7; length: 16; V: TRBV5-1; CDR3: CASSLTVGALAYEQYF
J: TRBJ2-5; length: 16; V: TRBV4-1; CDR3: CASSQDPGTGGETQYF
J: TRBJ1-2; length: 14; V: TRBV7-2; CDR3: CASTLGQSPYGYTF
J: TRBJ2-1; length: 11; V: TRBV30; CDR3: CAWLGGIEQFF
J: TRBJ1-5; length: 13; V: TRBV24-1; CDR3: CATSRGGGQPQHF
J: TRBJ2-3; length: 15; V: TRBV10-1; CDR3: CASSEVAGPTDTQYF
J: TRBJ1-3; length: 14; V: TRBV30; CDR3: CAWSVRTIGNTIYF
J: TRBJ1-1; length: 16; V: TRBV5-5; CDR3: CASSLWAGATGTEAFF
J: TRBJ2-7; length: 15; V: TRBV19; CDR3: CASSARANRNYEQYF
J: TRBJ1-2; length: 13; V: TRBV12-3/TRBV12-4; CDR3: CASSLQGRYGYTF
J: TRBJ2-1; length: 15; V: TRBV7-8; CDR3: CASSLGLAVYNEQFF
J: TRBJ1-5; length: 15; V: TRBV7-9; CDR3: CASDTGTGINQPQHF
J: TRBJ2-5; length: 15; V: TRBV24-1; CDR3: CATSDGGGSLETQYF
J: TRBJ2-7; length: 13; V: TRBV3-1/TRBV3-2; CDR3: CASSRTKSYEQYF
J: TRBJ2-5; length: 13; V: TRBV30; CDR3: CAWSVLGRETQYF
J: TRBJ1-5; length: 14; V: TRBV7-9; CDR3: CASSLGVGWQPQHF
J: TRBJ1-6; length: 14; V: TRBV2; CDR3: CASSGQADNSPLHF
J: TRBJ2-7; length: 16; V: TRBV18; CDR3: CASSPPGSPGSYEQYF
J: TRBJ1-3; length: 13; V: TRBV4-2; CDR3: CASSQGLGNTIYF
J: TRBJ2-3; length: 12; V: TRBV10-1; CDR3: CASSGNSDTQYF
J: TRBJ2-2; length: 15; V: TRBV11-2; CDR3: CASRGRGLASGELFF
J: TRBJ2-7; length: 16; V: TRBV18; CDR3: CASSPLGTGGGSEQYF
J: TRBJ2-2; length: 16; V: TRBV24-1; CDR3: CATSGAGELNTGELFF
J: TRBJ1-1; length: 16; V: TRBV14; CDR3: CASSQDVGVPNTEAFF
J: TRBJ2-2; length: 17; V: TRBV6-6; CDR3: CASSPSALRSGTGELFF
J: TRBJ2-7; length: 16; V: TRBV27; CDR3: CASSPRTVGAQYEQYF
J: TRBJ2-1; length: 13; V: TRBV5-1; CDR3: CASGTGAYNEQFF
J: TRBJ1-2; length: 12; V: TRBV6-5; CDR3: CASRPGGYGYTF
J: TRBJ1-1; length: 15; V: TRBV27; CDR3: CASSLGDRVNTEAFF
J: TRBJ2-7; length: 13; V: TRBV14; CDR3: CASSPGPGNEQYF